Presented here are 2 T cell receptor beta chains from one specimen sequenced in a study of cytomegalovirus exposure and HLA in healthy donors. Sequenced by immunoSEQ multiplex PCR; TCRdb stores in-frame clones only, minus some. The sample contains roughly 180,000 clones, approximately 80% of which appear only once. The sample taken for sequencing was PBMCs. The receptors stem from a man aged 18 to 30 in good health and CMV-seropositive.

In DNA, the CDR3 is TGTGCCAGCAGCCCCAGGAGCGGGAGCGGAGAGCAGTACTTC. It codes for CASSPRSGSGEQYF. The V and J genes are TRBV7-2 and TRBJ2-7; 8 nucleotides match TRBD2. The CDR3 has 14 residues. The germline V gene has CDR1 SGHTA and CDR2 FQGNSA. J was trimmed by 7 bases and V by 5 bases; bases with no gene match: 10.

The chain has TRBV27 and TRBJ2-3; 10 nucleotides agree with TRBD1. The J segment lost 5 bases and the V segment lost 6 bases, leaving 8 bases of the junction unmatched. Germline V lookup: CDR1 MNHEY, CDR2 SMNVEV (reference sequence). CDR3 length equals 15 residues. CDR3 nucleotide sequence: TGTGCCAGCAGGACAGGGACAGGGGCTCTAGATACGCAGTATTTT. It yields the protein CASRTGTGALDTQYF.